This T cell receptor (beta chain) appears in the sequencing data of a study of T cell repertoires in urothelial bladder cancer. About the study: Of 12 resected lesions, three were cT2 or greater. Study-wide findings and caveats: Median infiltrating lymphocyte percentage was around 2.1% in carcinoma specimens. In carcinoma specimens, a single clone made up to about 17% of infiltrating lymphocytes.

Some clones are missing from TCRdb's copy, which holds only in-frame ones; the method was immunoSEQ multiplex PCR. Among roughly 8,800 clones listed, about three fifths were seen once. This clone is categorized as medium-sized. Its antigen is still unknown. V lost 2 bases and J 4 bases, leaving 18 bases between the germline ends. Germline loops: CDR1 SGHNT, CDR2 YYREEE (reference sequence). CDR3 size: 16 residues. The sequenced material came from tumor-infiltrating cells from bladder cancer. The rearrangement joins TRBV5-4 to TRBJ1-2; D might be TRBD1 (6 bases). The TCR originated in a human donor with urothelial carcinoma. DNA of the CDR3: TGTGCCAGCAGCTTTCGGCTCGGGACACCTATCTATGGCTACACCTTC. This gives the protein CASSFRLGTPIYGYTF.